A selection of T cell receptor beta chains follows, all from one sample in a study of cytomegalovirus exposure and HLA in healthy donors. Profiling relied on immunoSEQ multiplex PCR, and the TCRdb table lists in-frame clones only, not all of them. The table shows about 160,000 clones, with 65% to 85% occurring only once. Sequenced material: PBMCs. The receptors originated from a male donor in good health and CMV-seropositive. Each CDR3 is given with its conserved first and last residue. The D gene is left open where the match is weak. Clone size is not always given. Where it is, it says once, few, many or a class for expanded clones.

size: -; D: TRBD1; J: TRBJ2-7; V: TRBV19; DNA: TGTGCCAGTAGTCCCCGGACAGGGGGTCCGTACTTC; CDR3: CASSPRTGGPYF
size: -; D: -; J: TRBJ1-5; V: TRBV19; DNA: TGTGCCAGTAGTATCCAGGGTGGTCAGCCCCAGCATTTT; CDR3: CASSIQGGQPQHF
size: -; D: -; J: TRBJ2-1; V: TRBV7-9; DNA: TGTGCCAGCACCTCATCGGGGGACAGCACATACAATGAGCAGTTCTTC; CDR3: CASTSSGDSTYNEQFF
size: -; D: -; J: TRBJ1-3; V: TRBV7-9; DNA: TGTGCCAGCAGCCAGGGTGAGGGAAACACCATATATTTT; CDR3: CASSQGEGNTIYF
size: -; D: -; J: TRBJ1-6; V: TRBV6-5; DNA: TGTGCCAGCAGTCGGGGGGGTGGGAATTCACCCCTCCACTTT; CDR3: CASSRGGGNSPLHF
size: -; D: TRBD2; J: TRBJ2-1; V: TRBV5-1; DNA: TGCGCCAGCAGCGCCAGACTAGCCGGGTTTACTATCGATGAGCAGTTCTTC; CDR3: CASSARLAGFTIDEQFF
size: -; D: TRBD2; J: TRBJ2-1; V: TRBV27; DNA: TGTGCCAGCAGTTCGGCTAGCGGGAGTTGGAATGAGCAGTTCTTC; CDR3: CASSSASGSWNEQFF
size: once; D: -; J: TRBJ1-6; V: TRBV30; DNA: TGTGCCTCAGGGACCACGGAGGGATCACCCCTCCACTTT; CDR3: CASGTTEGSPLHF
size: few; D: -; J: TRBJ2-7; V: TRBV6-1; DNA: TGTGCCAGCAGTGAAGGGCCTGGGCCGCAGTACTTC; CDR3: CASSEGPGPQYF
size: -; D: -; J: TRBJ1-1; V: TRBV9; DNA: TGTGCCAGCAGCGTTCCGGGGGGAACTGAAGCTTTCTTT; CDR3: CASSVPGGTEAFF